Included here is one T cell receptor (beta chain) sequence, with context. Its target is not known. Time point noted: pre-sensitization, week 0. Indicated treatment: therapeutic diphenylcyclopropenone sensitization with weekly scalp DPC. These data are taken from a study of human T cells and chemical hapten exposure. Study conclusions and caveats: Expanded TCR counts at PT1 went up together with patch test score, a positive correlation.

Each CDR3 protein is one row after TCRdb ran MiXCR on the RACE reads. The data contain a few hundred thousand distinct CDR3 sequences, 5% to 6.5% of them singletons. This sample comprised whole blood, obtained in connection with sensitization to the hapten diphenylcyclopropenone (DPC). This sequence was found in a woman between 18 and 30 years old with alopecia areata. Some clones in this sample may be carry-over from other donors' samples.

Written as DNA, the CDR3 is TGTGCCAGCAGCTTTCGAGACAGCCTCTACGAGCAGTACTTC. As protein: CASSFRDSLYEQYF. This rearrangement joins TRBV11-1 to TRBJ2-7; D is possibly TRBD1 (5 bases). Trimming removed 3 bases at V and 3 bases at J, with 12 bases between. The CDR3 totals 14 residues. The germline V gene has CDR1 SGHAT and CDR2 FQDESV (reference sequence).